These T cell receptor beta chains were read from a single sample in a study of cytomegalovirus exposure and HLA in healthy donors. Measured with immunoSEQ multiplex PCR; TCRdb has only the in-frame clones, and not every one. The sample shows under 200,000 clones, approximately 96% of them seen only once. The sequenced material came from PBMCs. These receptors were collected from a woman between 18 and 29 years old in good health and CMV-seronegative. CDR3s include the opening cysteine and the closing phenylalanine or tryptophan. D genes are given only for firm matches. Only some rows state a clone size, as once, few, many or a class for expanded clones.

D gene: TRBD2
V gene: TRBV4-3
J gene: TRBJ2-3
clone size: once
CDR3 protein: CASSRDPAGGNTDTQYF
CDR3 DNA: TGCGCCAGCAGCCGAGACCCGGCGGGGGGGAACACAGATACGCAGTATTTT

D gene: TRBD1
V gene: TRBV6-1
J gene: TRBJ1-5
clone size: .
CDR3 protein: CASSEGRVRGRQPQHF
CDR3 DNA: TGTGCCAGCAGTGAAGGTCGTGTCAGGGGGCGTCAGCCCCAGCATTTT

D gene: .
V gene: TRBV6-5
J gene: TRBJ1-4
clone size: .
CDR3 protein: CASTPGGKLFF
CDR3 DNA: TGTGCCAGCACCCCGGGCGGGAAACTGTTTTTT

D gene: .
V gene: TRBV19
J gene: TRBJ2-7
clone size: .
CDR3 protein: CASSMRLVETYEQYF
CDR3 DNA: TGTGCCAGTAGTATGAGACTAGTGGAGACCTACGAGCAGTACTTC

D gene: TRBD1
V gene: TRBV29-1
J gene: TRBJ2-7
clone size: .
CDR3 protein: CSVRDRGYEQYF
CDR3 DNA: TGCAGCGTAAGGGACAGGGGTTACGAGCAGTACTTC

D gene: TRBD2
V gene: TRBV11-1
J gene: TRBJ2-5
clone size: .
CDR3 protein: CASSTLGGAETQYF
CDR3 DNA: TGTGCCAGCAGTACCCTCGGGGGGGCAGAGACCCAGTACTTC

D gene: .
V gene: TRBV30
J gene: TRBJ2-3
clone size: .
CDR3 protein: CAWSALLTDTQYF
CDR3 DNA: TGTGCCTGGAGTGCCCTACTAACAGATACGCAGTATTTT

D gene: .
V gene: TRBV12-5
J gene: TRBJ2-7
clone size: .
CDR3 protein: CASGFGLYEQYF
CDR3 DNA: TGTGCTAGTGGTTTTGGACTCTACGAGCAGTACTTC

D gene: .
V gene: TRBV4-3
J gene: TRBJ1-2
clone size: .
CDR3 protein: CASSQDDSYGYTF
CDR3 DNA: TGCGCCAGCAGCCAAGACGATAGCTATGGCTACACCTTC

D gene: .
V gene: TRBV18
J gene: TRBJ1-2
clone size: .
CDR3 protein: CASSPGSRAWDYGYTF
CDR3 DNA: TGTGCCAGCTCACCAGGAAGCAGGGCATGGGACTATGGCTACACCTTC

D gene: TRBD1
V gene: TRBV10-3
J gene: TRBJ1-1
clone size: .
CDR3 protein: CATQTGNMNTEAFF
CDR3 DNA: TGTGCCACTCAGACAGGGAACATGAACACTGAAGCTTTCTTT

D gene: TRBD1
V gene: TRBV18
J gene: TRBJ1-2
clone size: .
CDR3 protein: CASSPTGDYGYTF
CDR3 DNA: TGTGCCAGCTCACCGACAGGGGACTATGGCTACACCTTC

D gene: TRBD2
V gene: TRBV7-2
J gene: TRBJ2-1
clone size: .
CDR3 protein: CASSLDWTSGGEEQFF
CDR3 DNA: TGTGCCAGCAGCTTAGATTGGACTAGCGGGGGGGAAGAGCAGTTCTTC

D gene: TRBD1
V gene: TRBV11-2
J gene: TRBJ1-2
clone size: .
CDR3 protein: CASSSDRVGYGYTF
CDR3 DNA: TGTGCCAGCAGCTCCGACAGGGTCGGCTATGGCTACACCTTC

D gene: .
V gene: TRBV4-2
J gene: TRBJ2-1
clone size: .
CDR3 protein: CASSRTGTAYNEQFF
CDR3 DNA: TGTGCCAGCAGCAGGACCGGGACTGCTTACAATGAGCAGTTCTTC

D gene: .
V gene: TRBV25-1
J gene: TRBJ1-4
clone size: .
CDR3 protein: CASSEDCRGGVRNEKLFF
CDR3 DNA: TGTGCCAGCAGTGAAGATTGCCGGGGGGGGGTTCGTAATGAAAAACTGTTTTTT

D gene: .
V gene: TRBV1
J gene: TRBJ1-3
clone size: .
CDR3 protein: CTSSQPGDSGNTIYF
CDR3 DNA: TGCACCAGCAGCCAGCCAGGGGACTCTGGAAACACCATATATTTT

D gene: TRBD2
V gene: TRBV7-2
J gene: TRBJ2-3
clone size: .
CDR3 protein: CASKRLAGPTDTQYF
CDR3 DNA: TGTGCCAGCAAACGACTAGCGGGGCCCACAGATACGCAGTATTTT

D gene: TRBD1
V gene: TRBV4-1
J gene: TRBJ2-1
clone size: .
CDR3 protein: CASSQNLGTGPYNEQFF
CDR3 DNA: TGCGCCAGCAGCCAAAACCTCGGGACAGGGCCCTACAATGAGCAGTTCTTC

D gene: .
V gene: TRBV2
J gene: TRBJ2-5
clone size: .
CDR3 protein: CASRADPLIVGETQYF
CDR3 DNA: TGTGCCAGCAGAGCGGACCCGCTAATCGTCGGGGAGACCCAGTACTTC

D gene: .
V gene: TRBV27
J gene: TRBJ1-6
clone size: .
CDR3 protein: CASRYRSDHNSPLHF
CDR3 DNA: TGTGCCAGCAGATACAGGTCTGACCATAATTCACCCCTCCACTTT

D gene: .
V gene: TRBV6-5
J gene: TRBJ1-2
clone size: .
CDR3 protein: CASKTTSSGNYGYTF
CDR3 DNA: TGTGCCAGCAAGACAACCTCCTCAGGGAACTATGGCTACACCTTC

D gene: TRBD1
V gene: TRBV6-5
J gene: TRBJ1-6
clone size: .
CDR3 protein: CASSRGQDGSPLHF
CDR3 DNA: TGTGCCAGCAGTCGCGGACAGGATGGGTCACCCCTCCACTTT

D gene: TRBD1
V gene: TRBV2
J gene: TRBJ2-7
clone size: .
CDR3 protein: CASRGRQGYEQYF
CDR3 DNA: TGTGCCAGCAGAGGTAGACAGGGGTACGAGCAGTACTTC

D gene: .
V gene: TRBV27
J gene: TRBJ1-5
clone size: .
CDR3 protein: CASTPRGGRNNQPQHF
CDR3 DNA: TGTGCCAGCACCCCCAGAGGGGGACGAAACAATCAGCCCCAGCATTTT

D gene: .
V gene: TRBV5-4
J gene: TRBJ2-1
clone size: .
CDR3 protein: CASSRAGNEQFF
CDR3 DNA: TGTGCCAGCAGCAGGGCGGGCAATGAGCAGTTCTTC

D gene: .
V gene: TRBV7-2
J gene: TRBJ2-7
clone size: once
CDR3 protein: CASSLGPGGTYEQYF
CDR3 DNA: TGTGCCAGCAGCTTAGGGCCAGGGGGGACCTACGAGCAGTACTTC

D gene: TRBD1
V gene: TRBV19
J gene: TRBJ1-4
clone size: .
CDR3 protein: CASPPGTGATNEKLFF
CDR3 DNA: TGTGCCTCACCTCCCGGGACAGGGGCAACTAATGAAAAACTGTTTTTT

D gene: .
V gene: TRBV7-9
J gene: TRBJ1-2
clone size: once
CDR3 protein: CASSLPGNLYGYTF
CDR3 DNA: TGTGCCAGCAGCTTACCGGGTAACCTCTATGGCTACACCTTC

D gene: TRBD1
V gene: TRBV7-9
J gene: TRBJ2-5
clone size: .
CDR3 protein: CASSLVGTGGWETQYF
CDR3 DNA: TGTGCCAGCAGCTTAGTAGGGACAGGGGGCTGGGAGACCCAGTACTTC

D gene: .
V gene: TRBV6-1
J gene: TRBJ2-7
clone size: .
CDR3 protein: CASSETGTHSYEQYF
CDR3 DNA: TGTGCCAGCAGTGAAACAGGGACACACTCCTACGAGCAGTACTTC

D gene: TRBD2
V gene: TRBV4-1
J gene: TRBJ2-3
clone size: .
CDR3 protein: CASSQLAGDTDTQYF
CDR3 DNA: TGCGCCAGCAGCCAACTGGCGGGGGACACAGATACGCAGTATTTT

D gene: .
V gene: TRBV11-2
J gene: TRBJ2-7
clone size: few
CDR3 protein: CASSLDYEQYF
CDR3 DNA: TGTGCCAGCAGTCTAGACTACGAGCAGTACTTC

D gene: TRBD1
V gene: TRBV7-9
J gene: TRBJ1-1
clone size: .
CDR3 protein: CASSLLPDRASTEAFF
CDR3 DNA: TGTGCCAGCAGCCTATTACCGGACAGGGCAAGCACTGAAGCTTTCTTT

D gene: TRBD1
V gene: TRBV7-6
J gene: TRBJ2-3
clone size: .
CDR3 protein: CASSLGQGTDTQYF
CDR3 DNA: TGTGCCAGCAGCCTGGGACAGGGCACAGATACGCAGTATTTT

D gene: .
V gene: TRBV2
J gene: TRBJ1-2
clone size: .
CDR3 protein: CASSDRIYGYTF
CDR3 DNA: TGTGCCAGCAGTGACAGGATCTATGGCTACACCTTC

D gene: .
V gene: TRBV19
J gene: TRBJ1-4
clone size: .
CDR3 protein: CASSIPRGGEKLFF
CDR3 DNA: TGTGCCAGTAGTATCCCCAGGGGTGGTGAAAAACTGTTTTTT

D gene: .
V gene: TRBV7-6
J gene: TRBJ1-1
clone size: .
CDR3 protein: CASSQSGGSEEAFF
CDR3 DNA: TGTGCCAGCAGCCAGAGCGGAGGGTCTGAAGAAGCTTTCTTT

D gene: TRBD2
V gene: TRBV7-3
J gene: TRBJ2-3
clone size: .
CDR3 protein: CASSLGTSGTDTQYF
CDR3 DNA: TGTGCCAGCAGCTTAGGGACTAGCGGCACAGATACGCAGTATTTT

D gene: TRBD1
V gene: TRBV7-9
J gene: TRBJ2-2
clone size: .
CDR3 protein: CASSPRAGGANTGELFF
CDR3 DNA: TGTGCCAGCAGCCCGCGCGCAGGGGGCGCGAACACCGGGGAGCTGTTTTTT

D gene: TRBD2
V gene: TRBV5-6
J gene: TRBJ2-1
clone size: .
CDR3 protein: CASSLTGGAGNEQFF
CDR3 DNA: TGTGCCAGCAGCTTGACGGGGGGGGCGGGTAATGAGCAGTTCTTC

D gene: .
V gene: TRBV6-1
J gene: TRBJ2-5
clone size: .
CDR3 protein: CASSWAGETQYF
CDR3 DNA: TGTGCCAGCTCATGGGCGGGGGAGACCCAGTACTTC

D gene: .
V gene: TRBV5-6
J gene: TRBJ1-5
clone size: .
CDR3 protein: CASVNWGGNQPQHF
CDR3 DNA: TGTGCCAGCGTTAATTGGGGCGGCAATCAGCCCCAGCATTTT

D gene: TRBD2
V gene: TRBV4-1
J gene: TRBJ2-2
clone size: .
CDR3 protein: CASSQGGFTGELFF
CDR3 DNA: TGCGCCAGCAGCCAGGGGGGGTTCACCGGGGAGCTGTTTTTT

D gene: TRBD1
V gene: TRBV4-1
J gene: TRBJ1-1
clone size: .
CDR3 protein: CASRDSLNTEAFF
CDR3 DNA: TGCGCCAGCCGGGACAGCTTGAACACTGAAGCTTTCTTT

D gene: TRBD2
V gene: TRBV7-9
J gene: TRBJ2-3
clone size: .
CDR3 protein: CASKATSGGRGTDTQYF
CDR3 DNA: TGTGCCAGCAAAGCGACTAGCGGGGGGAGGGGCACAGATACGCAGTATTTT

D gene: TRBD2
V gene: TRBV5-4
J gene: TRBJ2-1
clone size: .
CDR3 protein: CASSATSGGNNEQFF
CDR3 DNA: TGTGCCAGCAGCGCCACTAGCGGGGGCAACAATGAGCAGTTCTTC